The 3 T cell receptor beta chains presented below share a single source sample, sequenced in a study of T-cell memory formation after mild COVID-19. From the 5' RACE reads, TCRdb called clonotypes with MiXCR, one entry per CDR3 protein. The data contain fewer than 450,000 distinct CDR3 sequences, 24% of them singletons. The sample comprised PBMCs or a T cell subset sorted from them (not recorded which). These receptors all come from an adult woman who had mild COVID-19 (a few samples of this study predate the infection). Cell type and time point are not known.

Ten or more counts support this clonotype. The V gene is TRBV12-3 or TRBV12-4, the J gene TRBJ2-1, with D possibly matching TRBD2 (7 bases). The CDR3 has 14 residues. V was clipped by 0 bases and J by 9 bases, with 12 bases between them. The CDR3 nucleotides are TGTGCCAGCAGTTTAGCGGGGGGGCCGGGTGAGCAGTTCTTC. This codes for CASSLAGGPGEQFF.

The chain recombines TRBV29-1 with TRBJ2-5, with D possibly TRBD2 on 5 matching bases. Germline V gene sequence: CDR1 SQVTM, CDR2 ANQGSEA. The CDR3 is 15 amino acids. The V end lost 4 bases, the J end lost 2 bases, and 17 bases lay between the germline ends. The CDR3 loop is CSVAPGFGVQETQYF. The CDR3 coding sequence is TGCAGCGTTGCCCCCGGGTTCGGGGTACAAGAGACCCAGTACTTC.

This clonotype has a handful of counts. This chain connects TRBV7-9 to TRBJ2-7, with 12 bases that match TRBD1. Per the germline V gene, CDR1 is SEHNR and CDR2 is FQNEAQ (reference sequence). This CDR3 is 16 amino acids long. V lost 5 bases to trimming and J lost 5 bases; unmatched junction nucleotides: 10. The CDR3 protein is CASSQNPGTGGHEQYF. For the CDR3, the DNA is TGTGCCAGCAGCCAGAATCCCGGGACAGGGGGCCACGAGCAGTACTTC.